These T cell receptor beta chains were read from a single sample in a study of CXCR3-negative and CXCR3-positive naive CD8 T cells. Following a re-call of the 5' RACE reads, TCRdb has one entry per CDR3 protein and lacks DNA. The repertoire table contains tens of thousands of distinct CDR3 sequences. The sample consisted of naive CXCR3- CD8+ T cells from blood. All receptors derive from a human donor in good health. Some clones in this sample may be carry-over from other donors' samples. Each CDR3 is given with its conserved first and last residue.

v_gene,j_gene,CDR3aa
TRBV5-1,TRBJ2-1,CASSLGFSVGQGKPPYNEQFF
TRBV12-3/TRBV12-4,TRBJ2-7,CASSLGGGHEQYF
TRBV20-1,TRBJ2-7,CSAHAGGRENEQYF
TRBV12-5,TRBJ2-3,CASGLVASTDTQYF
TRBV6-6,TRBJ1-1,CASLNDWQENTEAFF
TRBV25-1,TRBJ2-2,CASSEGGGELFF
TRBV7-9,TRBJ1-2,CASSLQEPSYGYTF
TRBV7-8,TRBJ2-5,CASRAASETQYF
TRBV4-1,TRBJ2-1,CASSQEGGGGYNEQFF
TRBV29-1,TRBJ1-1,CSAPGGVGAAFF
TRBV29-1,TRBJ2-1,CSSVGGDYNEQFF
TRBV6-6,TRBJ2-2,CASRAEQGPPPTGELFF
TRBV3-1,TRBJ2-5,CASSQDEVGPDRPPPTYTETQYF
TRBV29-1,TRBJ2-3,CSGLGLAEADTQYF
TRBV28,TRBJ1-1,CASTRGTEAFF
TRBV25-1,TRBJ2-2,CASSDGGFSTGELFF
TRBV7-9,TRBJ2-7,CASSSTGAEQYF
TRBV20-1,TRBJ1-1,CSARDRVIEAFF
TRBV2,TRBJ2-7,CASSGARDPPYEQYF
TRBV6-4,TRBJ2-1,CASSDSAGAYNEQFF
TRBV7-8,TRBJ1-1,CASSDHPSYFETEAFF
TRBV25-1,TRBJ2-5,CASSDVSEETQYF
TRBV29-1,TRBJ2-7,CSVGSSYEQYF
TRBV6-2/TRBV6-3,TRBJ2-3,CASKSGHYTDTQYF
TRBV4-3,TRBJ2-7,CASSPSMTYEQYF